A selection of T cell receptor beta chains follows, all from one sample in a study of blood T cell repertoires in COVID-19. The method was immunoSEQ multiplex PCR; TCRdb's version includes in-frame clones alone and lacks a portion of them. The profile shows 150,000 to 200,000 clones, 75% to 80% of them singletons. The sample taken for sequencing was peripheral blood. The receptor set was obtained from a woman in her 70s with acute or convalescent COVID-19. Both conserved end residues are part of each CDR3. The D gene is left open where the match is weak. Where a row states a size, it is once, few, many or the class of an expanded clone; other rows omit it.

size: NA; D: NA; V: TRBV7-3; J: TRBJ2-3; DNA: TGTGCCAGCAGCTTTCGGGGGAGTGGCACAGATACGCAGTATTTT; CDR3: CASSFRGSGTDTQYF
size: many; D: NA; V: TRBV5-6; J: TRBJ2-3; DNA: TGTGCCAGCAGCTTAGGGACACATTACACAGATACGCAGTATTTT; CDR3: CASSLGTHYTDTQYF
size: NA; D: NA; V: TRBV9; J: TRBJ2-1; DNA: TGTGCCAGCAGCGTACAGGAGCGGGCCGTTGGGGTTTACAATGAGCAGTTCTTC; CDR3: CASSVQERAVGVYNEQFF
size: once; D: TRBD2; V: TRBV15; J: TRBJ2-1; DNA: TGTGCCACCAGCAGAGAACTAGCGGGAGGATCTTGGGAGCAGTTCTTC; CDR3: CATSRELAGGSWEQFF
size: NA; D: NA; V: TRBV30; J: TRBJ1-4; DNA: TGTGCCTGGAGTGTAGGGGAATCACGGCTGTTTTTT; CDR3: CAWSVGESRLFF
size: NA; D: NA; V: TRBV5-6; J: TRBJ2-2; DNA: TGTGCCAGCAGCTCGACAGGCCCCCTGGTCGGGGAGCTGTTTTTT; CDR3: CASSSTGPLVGELFF
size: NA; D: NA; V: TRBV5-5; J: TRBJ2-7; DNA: TGTGCCAGCAGCTTGGGGGAGTCGGACTACGAGCAGTACTTC; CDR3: CASSLGESDYEQYF
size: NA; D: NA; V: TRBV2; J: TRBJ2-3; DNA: TGTGCCAGCAGTGACGAGGGAGGCCCGAGAGATACGCAGTATTTT; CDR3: CASSDEGGPRDTQYF
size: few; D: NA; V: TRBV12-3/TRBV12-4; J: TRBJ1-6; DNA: TGTGCCAGCAAAATGCGGGGTTGGTCACCCCTCCACTTT; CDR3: CASKMRGWSPLHF
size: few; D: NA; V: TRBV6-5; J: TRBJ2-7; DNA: TGTGCCAGCAGTTTCAGAGGGAGTTACGAGCAGTACTTC; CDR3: CASSFRGSYEQYF
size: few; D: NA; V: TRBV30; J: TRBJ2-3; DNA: TGTGCCTGGAGTGGACAGAAGCGTGGTACGCAGTATTTT; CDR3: CAWSGQKRGTQYF
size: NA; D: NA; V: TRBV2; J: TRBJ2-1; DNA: TGTGCCAGCAGTGAAGGCGGGGGCGCCTACAATGAGCAGTTCTTC; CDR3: CASSEGGGAYNEQFF
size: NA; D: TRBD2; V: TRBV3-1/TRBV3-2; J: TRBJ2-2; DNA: TGTGCCAGCAGCCAAGACTTGACTAGCGGGCTAACCGGGGAGCTGTTTTTT; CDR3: CASSQDLTSGLTGELFF
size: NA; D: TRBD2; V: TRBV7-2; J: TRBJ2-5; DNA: TGTGCCAGCAGCCCCCTAGCGGGACGTGAGACCCAGTACTTC; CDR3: CASSPLAGRETQYF
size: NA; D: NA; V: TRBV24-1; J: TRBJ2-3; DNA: TGTGCCACCAGTTTGCAGTACGCAGATACGCAGTATTTT; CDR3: CATSLQYADTQYF
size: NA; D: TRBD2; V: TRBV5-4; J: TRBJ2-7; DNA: TGTGCCAGCAGCTTTATCCTTGGCGGGAGTCCCCACGAGCAGTACTTC; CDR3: CASSFILGGSPHEQYF
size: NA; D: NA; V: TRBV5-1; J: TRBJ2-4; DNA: TGCGCCAGCAGCCCGAGACAGGGAGGAACCAAAAACATTCAGTACTTC; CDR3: CASSPRQGGTKNIQYF
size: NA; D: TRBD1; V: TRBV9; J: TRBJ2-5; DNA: TGTGCCAGCGGAGGGACAGGGGATGAACAAGAGACCCAGTACTTC; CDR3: CASGGTGDEQETQYF
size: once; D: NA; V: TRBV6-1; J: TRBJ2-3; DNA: TGTGCCAGCAGTGAATTAGGAGGGCAGCGCACAGATACGCAGTATTTT; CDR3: CASSELGGQRTDTQYF
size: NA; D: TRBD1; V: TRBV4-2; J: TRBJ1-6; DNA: TGTGCCAGCAGCCAGGACAGGGATAATTCACCCCTCCACTTT; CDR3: CASSQDRDNSPLHF
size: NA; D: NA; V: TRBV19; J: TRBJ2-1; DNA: TGTGCCAGTAGTATCCCTACCTACGGGAGCTCCTACAATGAGCAGTTCTTC; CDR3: CASSIPTYGSSYNEQFF
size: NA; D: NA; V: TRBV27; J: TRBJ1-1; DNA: TGTGCCAGCAGTTGGGGCCTGAACACTGAAGCTTTCTTT; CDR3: CASSWGLNTEAFF
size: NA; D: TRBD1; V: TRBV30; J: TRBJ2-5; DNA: TGTGCCTGGAGGGCCGGGACAGGGATTGGTGTTCGAGAGACCCAGTACTTC; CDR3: CAWRAGTGIGVRETQYF
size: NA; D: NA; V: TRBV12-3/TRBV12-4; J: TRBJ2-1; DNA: TGTGCCAGCAGCCGCCGGGAGAATGAGCAGTTCTTC; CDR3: CASSRRENEQFF
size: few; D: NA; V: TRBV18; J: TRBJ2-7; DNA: TGTGCCAGCTCGCCTAGCGCCGGAGAGCAGTACTTC; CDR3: CASSPSAGEQYF
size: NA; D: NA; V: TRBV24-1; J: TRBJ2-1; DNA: TGTGCCACCAGTGTTGCTGGGGCGGGATTATACAATGAGCAGTTCTTC; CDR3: CATSVAGAGLYNEQFF
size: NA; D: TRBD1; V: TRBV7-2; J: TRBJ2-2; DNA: TGTGCCAGCAGCTTAAGCACAGGGGTAGGGGGGGAGCTGTTTTTT; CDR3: CASSLSTGVGGELFF
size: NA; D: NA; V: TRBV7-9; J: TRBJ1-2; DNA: TGTGCCAGCAGCTTAGGAGGCTTCTATGGCTACACCTTC; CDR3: CASSLGGFYGYTF
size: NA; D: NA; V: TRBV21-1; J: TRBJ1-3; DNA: TGTGCCAGTGACTACGCAGGGGGAGGAAACACCATATATTTT; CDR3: CASDYAGGGNTIYF
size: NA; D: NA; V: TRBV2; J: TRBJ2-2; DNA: TGTGCCAGCAGTGCGACTAGGTCGGGGACCGGGGAGCTGTTTTTT; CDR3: CASSATRSGTGELFF
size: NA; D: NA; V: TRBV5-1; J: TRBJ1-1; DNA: TGCGCCAGCAGCTTGGTCGTGGGGACACCTGAAGCTTTCTTT; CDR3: CASSLVVGTPEAFF
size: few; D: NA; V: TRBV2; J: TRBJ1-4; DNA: TGTGCAGAACAGGTACCCGGCGAGGAAAAACTGTTTTTT; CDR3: CAEQVPGEEKLFF
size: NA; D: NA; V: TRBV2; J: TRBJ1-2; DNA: TGTGCCAGCAACCCCGCCAGGCCCGTCTATGGCTACACCTTC; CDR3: CASNPARPVYGYTF
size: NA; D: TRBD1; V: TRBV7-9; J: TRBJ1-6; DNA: TGTGCCAGCAGCCCGGGACAGGGCCTTTCCTATAATTCACCCCTCCACTTT; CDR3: CASSPGQGLSYNSPLHF
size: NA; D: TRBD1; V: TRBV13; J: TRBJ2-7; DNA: TGTGCCAGCAGCTTAGACAGGGGGGTTAGCGAGCAGTACTTC; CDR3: CASSLDRGVSEQYF
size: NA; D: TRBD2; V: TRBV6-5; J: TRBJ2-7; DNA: TGTGCCAGCAGTAGACTAGCGGGTTCCTACGAGCAGTACTTC; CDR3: CASSRLAGSYEQYF
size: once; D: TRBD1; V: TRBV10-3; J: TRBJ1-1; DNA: TGTGCCATCAGTCCGACAGGGGGCACTGAAGCTTTCTTT; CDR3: CAISPTGGTEAFF
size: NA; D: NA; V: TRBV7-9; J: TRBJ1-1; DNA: TGTGCCAGCAGCTCGCAGGGAAGCACTGAAGCTTTCTTT; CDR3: CASSSQGSTEAFF
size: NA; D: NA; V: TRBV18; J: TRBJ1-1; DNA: TGTGCCAGCTCACCTCAATCAGGTAACACTGAAGCTTTCTTT; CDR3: CASSPQSGNTEAFF
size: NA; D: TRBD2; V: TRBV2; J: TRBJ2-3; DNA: TGTGCCAGCAGTGAAGCGTCCCTAAGCGGGAGGAGCACAGATACGCAGTATTTT; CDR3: CASSEASLSGRSTDTQYF
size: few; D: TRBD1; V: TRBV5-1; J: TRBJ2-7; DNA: TGCGCCAGCAGCTTAGGGGCACAGGGGGACGGCGAGCAGTACTTC; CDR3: CASSLGAQGDGEQYF
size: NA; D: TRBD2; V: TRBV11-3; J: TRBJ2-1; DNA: TGTGCCAGCAGCTTAGGACTAGCGGGTAGACAGTTCTTC; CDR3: CASSLGLAGRQFF
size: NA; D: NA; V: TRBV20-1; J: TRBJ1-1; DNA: TGCAGTGCTAGTCCCGGACACAACACTGAAGCTTTCTTT; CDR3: CSASPGHNTEAFF
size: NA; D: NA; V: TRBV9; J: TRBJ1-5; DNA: TGTGCCAGTAGCCCAGCCGGGGGGTTTGGCAATCAGCCCCAGCATTTT; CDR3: CASSPAGGFGNQPQHF
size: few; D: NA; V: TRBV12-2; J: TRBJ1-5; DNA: TGTGCAAGTCGCTTAGGCCAGGGCTATCAGCCCCAGCATTTT; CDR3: CASRLGQGYQPQHF
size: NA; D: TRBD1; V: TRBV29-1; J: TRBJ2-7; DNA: TGCAGCGTTGATCGGTCGGGACAGGATCAGCAGTACTTC; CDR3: CSVDRSGQDQQYF
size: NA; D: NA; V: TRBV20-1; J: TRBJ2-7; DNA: TGCAGTGCTAGTTCCCCCAGACTAGTAGGATACGAGCAGTACTTC; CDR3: CSASSPRLVGYEQYF
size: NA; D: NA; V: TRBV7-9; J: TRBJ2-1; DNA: TGTGCCAGCAGCTTAGAAGCGCTTCTCTCCTACAATGAGCAGTTCTTC; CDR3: CASSLEALLSYNEQFF
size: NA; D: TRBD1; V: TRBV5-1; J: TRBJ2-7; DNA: TGCGCCAGCAGCTTGGCCGAAGGGGACAGGGGATTTTACGAGCAGTACTTC; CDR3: CASSLAEGDRGFYEQYF
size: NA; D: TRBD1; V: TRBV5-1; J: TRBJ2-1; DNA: TGCGCCAGCAGCTTGACGTCGGCAGGGGGAAATAACAATGAGCAGTTCTTC; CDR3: CASSLTSAGGNNNEQFF
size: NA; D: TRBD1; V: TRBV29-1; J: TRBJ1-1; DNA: TGCAGCGCCGGGACAGGGTGGAGTGGTGAAGCTTTCTTT; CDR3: CSAGTGWSGEAFF
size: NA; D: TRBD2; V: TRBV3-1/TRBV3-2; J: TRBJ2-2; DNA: TGTGCCAGCAGCCAAGAGGGGCGTTACCGGGCTAGCGGGAGGCCTGCGGAGCTGTTTTTT; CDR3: CASSQEGRYRASGRPAELFF
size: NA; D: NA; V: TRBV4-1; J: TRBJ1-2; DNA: TGCGCCAGCAGCCAAGTCATGGTGATGGAGGACTATGGCTACACCTTC; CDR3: CASSQVMVMEDYGYTF